This paragraph reports one T cell receptor (beta chain). No antigen is known for it. This record belongs to a study of yellow fever vaccine responses in identical twins. Study-level findings and limits: Reported findings indicate that twins' vaccine T cell responses seemed partially convergent, partially personalized.

TCRdb reprocessed the RT-PCR reads with MiXCR, giving one entry per CDR3 protein. The data show about 23,000 distinct CDR3 sequences, around 74% seen once. Germline V gives CDR1 SGHRS, CDR2 YFSETQ. The length of the CDR3 is 14 residues. Between the trimmed V and J ends, which lost 4 bases and 1 base, there was a span of 11 bases. The TCR comes from a woman in her late teens or twenties who received the yellow fever vaccine. The specimen comprised T cells from blood (PBMCs), unsorted or a sorted subset (not recorded which), sampled before or after yellow fever vaccination (not recorded which). The chain couples TRBV5-1 to TRBJ1-1; weak D call: TRBD1 (5 bases). In nucleotides, the CDR3 is TGCGCCAGCAGCGTGGGACGGGGGAACACTGAAGCTTTCTTT. Amino acid sequence: CASSVGRGNTEAFF.